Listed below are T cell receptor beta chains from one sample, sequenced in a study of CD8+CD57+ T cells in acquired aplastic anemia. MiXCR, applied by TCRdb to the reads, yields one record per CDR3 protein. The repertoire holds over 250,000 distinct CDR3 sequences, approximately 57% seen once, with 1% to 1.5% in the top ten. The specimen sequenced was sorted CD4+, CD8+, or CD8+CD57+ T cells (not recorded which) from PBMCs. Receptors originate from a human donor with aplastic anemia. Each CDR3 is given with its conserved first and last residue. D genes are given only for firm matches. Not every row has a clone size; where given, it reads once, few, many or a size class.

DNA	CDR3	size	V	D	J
TGTGCCAGCAGCCGGGGGGCCAAAGAGACCCAGTACTTC	CASSRGAKETQYF	few	TRBV5-8	NA	TRBJ2-5
TGTGCCAGCCTTTCTCCTGGGGCCAACGTCCTGACTTTC	CASLSPGANVLTF	many	TRBV6-1	NA	TRBJ2-6
TGTGCCAGCAGCTTTTCAGAAAGCTATGGCTACACCTTC	CASSFSESYGYTF	once	TRBV7-2	NA	TRBJ1-2
TGTGCCAGCACTCGACAGGGGTCGTATTCACCCCTCCACTTT	CASTRQGSYSPLHF	NA	TRBV2	TRBD1	TRBJ1-6
TGCGCCAGCAGTAAGGGCCTTGGTTCGGCTGAAGCTTTCTTT	CASSKGLGSAEAFF	NA	TRBV10-2	NA	TRBJ1-1
TGTGCCAGCAGCCCCGGGACAGGGGAAATGAACACTGAAGCTTTCTTT	CASSPGTGEMNTEAFF	few	TRBV12-3/TRBV12-4	TRBD1	TRBJ1-1
TGTGCCAGCAGTGATAGTGAGTTTAAAATCGTCTACGAGCAGTACTTC	CASSDSEFKIVYEQYF	NA	TRBV2	NA	TRBJ2-7
TGCAGTGCTAGAAGGTCTAGCCCCCACGAGCAGTACTTC	CSARRSSPHEQYF	NA	TRBV20-1	NA	TRBJ2-7
TGCAGCGCCGGGACAGGGGGAGAGACCCAGTACTTC	CSAGTGGETQYF	NA	TRBV29-1	TRBD1	TRBJ2-5
TGCAGTGCTAGAGGGCGACAAGAGACCCAGTACTTC	CSARGRQETQYF	NA	TRBV20-1	NA	TRBJ2-5
TGTGCCAGCAGCTTTACCGCGACTAGCACAGATACGCAGTATTTT	CASSFTATSTDTQYF	NA	TRBV11-3	NA	TRBJ2-3
TGTGCCAGTACCTTGGACAGCAATCAGCCCCAGCATTTT	CASTLDSNQPQHF	many	TRBV2	NA	TRBJ1-5
TGTGCCACACTTTCGGGCTACGAGCAGTACTTC	CATLSGYEQYF	few	TRBV27	NA	TRBJ2-7
TGCGCCAGCAGCTTAGGGGACAGCCGGAACACTGAAGCTTTCTTT	CASSLGDSRNTEAFF	many	TRBV5-1	TRBD1	TRBJ1-1
TGTGCCAGAAAGCGGGAGGCCATGGACGAGCAGTACTTC	CARKREAMDEQYF	NA	TRBV2	TRBD2	TRBJ2-7
TGTGCCAGTCGGAAAACCGCGGACGTCACTTGGAAGACCCAGTACTTC	CASRKTADVTWKTQYF	NA	TRBV12-3/TRBV12-4	NA	TRBJ2-5
TGTGCCAGCAGCTCTCCACAGGTACTGAATGGCTACACCTTC	CASSSPQVLNGYTF	NA	TRBV5-6	NA	TRBJ1-2
TGTGCCAGCAGCCCGGGGGACGGCAGGAGTAGCAACCAGCCCCAGCATTTT	CASSPGDGRSSNQPQHF	NA	TRBV7-8	NA	TRBJ1-5
TGTGCCAGCAGTGAAGGACAAGAGTATCAGCCCCAGCATTTT	CASSEGQEYQPQHF	once	TRBV6-1	NA	TRBJ1-5
TGTGCCAGCAGTCCCCCGACAGGGAAAGCGGGCTACACCTTC	CASSPPTGKAGYTF	many	TRBV6-5	TRBD1	TRBJ1-2
TGCAGTGCTCAAACTAGCAGGTGGGCCTACGAGCAGTACTTC	CSAQTSRWAYEQYF	few	TRBV20-1	NA	TRBJ2-7
TGTGCCAGCTCTGCCCGTGGGGGGGAGTTTAGAGAGACCCAGTACTTC	CASSARGGEFRETQYF	NA	TRBV5-4	TRBD2	TRBJ2-5
TGTGCCAGCTCAAATTCGGGCCAAGAGACCCAGTACTTC	CASSNSGQETQYF	NA	TRBV7-3	NA	TRBJ2-5
TGTGCCAGCAGCTTATCAGGGGAAGTGACGAAGACCCAGTACTTC	CASSLSGEVTKTQYF	NA	TRBV7-2	NA	TRBJ2-5
TGTGCCAGTGATAGCGGGAGGCCGAATGAGCAGTTCTTC	CASDSGRPNEQFF	once	TRBV19	TRBD2	TRBJ2-1
TGCAGTGCTAGAGATCGCCGGTCGGGACAAAATTATAATTCACCCCTCCACTTT	CSARDRRSGQNYNSPLHF	NA	TRBV20-1	NA	TRBJ1-6
TGTGCCACCAGCAGGGCGCGGGGGACAGGGGGTGCCGAGCAGTACTTC	CATSRARGTGGAEQYF	many	TRBV15	TRBD1	TRBJ2-7
TGTGCCACCAGCTTCAGGGACAATGAGCAGTTCTTC	CATSFRDNEQFF	NA	TRBV24-1	NA	TRBJ2-1
TGCAGTGCTAGAGACTGGGACAGGGGGGACACTGAAGCTTTCTTT	CSARDWDRGDTEAFF	NA	TRBV20-1	TRBD1	TRBJ1-1
TGTGCCAGCAACCCGGGGGGGACTAGCGGGTCTCAAGAGACCCAGTACTTC	CASNPGGTSGSQETQYF	many	TRBV3-1	TRBD2	TRBJ2-5
TGCAGTGCGCGGGACCTGGGCACCGGGGAGCTGTTTTTT	CSARDLGTGELFF	few	TRBV20-1	NA	TRBJ2-2
TGTGCCAGCAGTGTCGAAAACATTCAGTACTTC	CASSVENIQYF	NA	TRBV2	NA	TRBJ2-4
TGCGCCAGCAGTTATCCGGGACAGGGAGGGTACACTGAAGCTTTCTTT	CASSYPGQGGYTEAFF	NA	TRBV10-2	TRBD1	TRBJ1-1
TGTGCCACCAGTCCAACTAGCGGGAGGGCCAATGAGCAGTTCTTC	CATSPTSGRANEQFF	NA	TRBV24-1	TRBD2	TRBJ2-1
TGCGCCAGCAGCTTGGTAACTAGCGGGGCAATTAGTGGGGCCAACGTCCTGACTTTC	CASSLVTSGAISGANVLTF	NA	TRBV5-1	TRBD2	TRBJ2-6
TGTGCCAGCAGCTCGGGCAGTTACTACGAGCAGTACTTC	CASSSGSYYEQYF	NA	TRBV7-2	NA	TRBJ2-7
TGTGCCAGCAGCTTGGTAGGACAGGGCCTCTCCTACAATGAGCAGTTCTTC	CASSLVGQGLSYNEQFF	many	TRBV5-6	TRBD1	TRBJ2-1
TGTGCCAGCAGCTTAATGTCTAGCGGGAGAGAGACCCAGTACTTC	CASSLMSSGRETQYF	NA	TRBV7-2	TRBD2	TRBJ2-5
TGTGCCAGCAGGGCTAGCACAGATACGCAGTATTTT	CASRASTDTQYF	NA	TRBV7-2	NA	TRBJ2-3
TGTGCCGGTAGAAGTAGGCCGGGGCACAATGAGCAGTTCTTC	CAGRSRPGHNEQFF	NA	TRBV19	NA	TRBJ2-1
TGTGCCAGCAGTGAACCGGGACAGGGGTTATTCTCTGGGGCCAACGTCCTGACTTTC	CASSEPGQGLFSGANVLTF	NA	TRBV2	TRBD1	TRBJ2-6
TGTGCCACCAGTAGCAGCGGGGACTACACCGGGGAGCTGTTTTTT	CATSSSGDYTGELFF	NA	TRBV24-1	TRBD2	TRBJ2-2
TGTGCCAGCAGCTCGGGACAGGGGAATGGCTACACCTTC	CASSSGQGNGYTF	few	TRBV7-9	TRBD1	TRBJ1-2
TGTGCCAGCAGCTTAGTGCCCGTGCGGGGTAGCACTGAAGCTTTCTTT	CASSLVPVRGSTEAFF	many	TRBV7-9	NA	TRBJ1-1
TGCAGCGCCTCTAAAGTTCTGAACACTGAAGCTTTCTTT	CSASKVLNTEAFF	NA	TRBV29-1	NA	TRBJ1-1
TGTGCCAGTAGTGGATGGGGCTCGGGTAATTCACCCCTCCACTTT	CASSGWGSGNSPLHF	NA	TRBV19	NA	TRBJ1-6
TGTGCCAGCAGCGTCGGGACAGGGCGTGGCTACACCTTC	CASSVGTGRGYTF	NA	TRBV9	TRBD1	TRBJ1-2
TGTGCCACCAGTGATTTTACTAGCGGGGTTACCGGGGAGCTGTTTTTT	CATSDFTSGVTGELFF	NA	TRBV24-1	TRBD2	TRBJ2-2